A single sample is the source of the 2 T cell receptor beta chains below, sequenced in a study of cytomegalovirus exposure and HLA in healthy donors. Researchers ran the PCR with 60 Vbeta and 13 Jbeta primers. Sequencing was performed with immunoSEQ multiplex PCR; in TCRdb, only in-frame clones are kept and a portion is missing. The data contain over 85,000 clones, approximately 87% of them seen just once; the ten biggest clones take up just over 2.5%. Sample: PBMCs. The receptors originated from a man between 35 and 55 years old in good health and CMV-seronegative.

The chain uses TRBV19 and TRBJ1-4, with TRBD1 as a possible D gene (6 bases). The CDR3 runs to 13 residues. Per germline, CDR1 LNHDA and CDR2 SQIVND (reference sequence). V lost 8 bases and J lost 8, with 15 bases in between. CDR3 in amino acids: CASLRGFGEKLFF. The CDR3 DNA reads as TGTGCCAGTCTCAGGGGTTTCGGGGAAAAACTGTTTTTT.

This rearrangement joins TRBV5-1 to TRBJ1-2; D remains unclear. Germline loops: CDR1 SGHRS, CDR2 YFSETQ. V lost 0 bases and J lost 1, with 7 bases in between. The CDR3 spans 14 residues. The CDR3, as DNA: TGCGCCAGCAGCTTGGGCCCAGATAACTATGGCTACACCTTC. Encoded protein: CASSLGPDNYGYTF.